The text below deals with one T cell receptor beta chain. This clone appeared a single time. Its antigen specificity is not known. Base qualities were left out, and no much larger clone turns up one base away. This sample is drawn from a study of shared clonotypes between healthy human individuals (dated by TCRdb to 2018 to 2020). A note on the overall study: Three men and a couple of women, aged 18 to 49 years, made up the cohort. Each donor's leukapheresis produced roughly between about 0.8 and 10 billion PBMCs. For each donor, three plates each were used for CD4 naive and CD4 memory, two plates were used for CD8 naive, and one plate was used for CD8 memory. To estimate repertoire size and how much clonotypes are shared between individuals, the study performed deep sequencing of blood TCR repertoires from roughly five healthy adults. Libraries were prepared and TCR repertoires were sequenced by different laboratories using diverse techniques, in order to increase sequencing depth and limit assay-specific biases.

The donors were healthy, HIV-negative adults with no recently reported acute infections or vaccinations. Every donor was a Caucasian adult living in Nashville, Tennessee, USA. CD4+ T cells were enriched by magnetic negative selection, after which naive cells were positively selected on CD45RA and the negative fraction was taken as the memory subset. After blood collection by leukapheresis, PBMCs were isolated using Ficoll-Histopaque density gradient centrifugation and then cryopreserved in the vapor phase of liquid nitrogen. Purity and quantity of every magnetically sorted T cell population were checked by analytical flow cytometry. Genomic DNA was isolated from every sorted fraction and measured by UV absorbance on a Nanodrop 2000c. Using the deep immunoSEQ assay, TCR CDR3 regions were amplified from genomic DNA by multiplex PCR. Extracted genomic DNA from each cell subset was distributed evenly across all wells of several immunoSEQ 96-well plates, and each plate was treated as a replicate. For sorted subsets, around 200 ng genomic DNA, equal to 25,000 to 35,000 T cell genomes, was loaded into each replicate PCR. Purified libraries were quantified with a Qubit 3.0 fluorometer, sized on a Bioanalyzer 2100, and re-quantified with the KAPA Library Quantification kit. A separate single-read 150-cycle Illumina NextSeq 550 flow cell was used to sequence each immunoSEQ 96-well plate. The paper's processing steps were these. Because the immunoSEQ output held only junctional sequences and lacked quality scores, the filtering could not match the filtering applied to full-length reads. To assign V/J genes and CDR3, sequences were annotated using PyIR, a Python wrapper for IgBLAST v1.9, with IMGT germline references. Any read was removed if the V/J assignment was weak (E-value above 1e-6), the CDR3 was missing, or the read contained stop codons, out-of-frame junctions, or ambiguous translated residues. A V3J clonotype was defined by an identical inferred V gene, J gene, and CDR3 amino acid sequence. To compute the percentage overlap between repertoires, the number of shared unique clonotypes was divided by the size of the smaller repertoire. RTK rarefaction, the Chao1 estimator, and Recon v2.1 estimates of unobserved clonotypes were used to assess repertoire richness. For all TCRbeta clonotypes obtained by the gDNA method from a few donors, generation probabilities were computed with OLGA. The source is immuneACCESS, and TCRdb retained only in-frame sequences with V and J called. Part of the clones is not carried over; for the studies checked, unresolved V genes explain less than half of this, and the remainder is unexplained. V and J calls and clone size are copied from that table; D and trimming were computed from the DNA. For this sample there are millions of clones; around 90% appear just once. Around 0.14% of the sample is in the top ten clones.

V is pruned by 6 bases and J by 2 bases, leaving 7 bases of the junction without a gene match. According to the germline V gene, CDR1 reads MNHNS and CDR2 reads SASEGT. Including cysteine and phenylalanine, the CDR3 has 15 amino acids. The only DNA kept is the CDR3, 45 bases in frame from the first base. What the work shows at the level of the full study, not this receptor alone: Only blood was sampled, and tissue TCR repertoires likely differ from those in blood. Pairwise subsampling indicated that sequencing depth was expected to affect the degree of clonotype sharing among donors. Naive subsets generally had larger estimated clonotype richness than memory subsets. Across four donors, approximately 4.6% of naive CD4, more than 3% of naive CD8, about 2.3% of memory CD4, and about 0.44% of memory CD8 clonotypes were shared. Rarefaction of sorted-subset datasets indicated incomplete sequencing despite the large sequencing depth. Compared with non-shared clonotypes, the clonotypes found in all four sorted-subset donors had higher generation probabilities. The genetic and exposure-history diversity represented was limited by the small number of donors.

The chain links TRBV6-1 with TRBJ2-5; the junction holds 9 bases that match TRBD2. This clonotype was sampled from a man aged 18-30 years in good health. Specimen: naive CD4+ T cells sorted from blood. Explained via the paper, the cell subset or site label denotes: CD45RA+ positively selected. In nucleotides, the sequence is TGTGCCAGCAGCTCGTTAGCGGGGGCACAAGAGACCCAGTACTTC. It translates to CASSSLAGAQETQYF.